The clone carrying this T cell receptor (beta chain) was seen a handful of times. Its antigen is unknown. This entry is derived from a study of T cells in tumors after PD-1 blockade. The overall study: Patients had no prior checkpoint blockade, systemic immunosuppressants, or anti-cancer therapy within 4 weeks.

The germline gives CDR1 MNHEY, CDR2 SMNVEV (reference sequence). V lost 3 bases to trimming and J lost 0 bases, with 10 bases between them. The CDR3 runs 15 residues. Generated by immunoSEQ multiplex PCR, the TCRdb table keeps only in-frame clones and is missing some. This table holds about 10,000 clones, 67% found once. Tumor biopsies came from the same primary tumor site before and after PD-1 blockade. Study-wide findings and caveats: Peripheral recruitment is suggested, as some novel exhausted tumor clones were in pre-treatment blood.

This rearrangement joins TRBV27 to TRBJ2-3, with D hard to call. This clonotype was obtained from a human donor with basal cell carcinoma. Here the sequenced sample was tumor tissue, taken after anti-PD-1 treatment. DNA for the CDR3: TGTGCCAGCAGTTTGCAGGACCCTAGCACAGATACGCAGTATTTT. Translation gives CASSLQDPSTDTQYF.